Below are 25 T cell receptor beta chains sequenced from a single sample in a study of T-cell reconstitution after alpha-beta-depleted transplantation in children. As it was prepared, the TCRbeta library received unique molecular identifiers. From the PCR reads, TCRdb called clonotypes with MiXCR, one entry per CDR3 protein. Here the sample spans about 460,000 distinct CDR3 sequences, roughly a tenth being singletons. Sequenced here: PBMCs, sampled before TCRalphabeta/CD19-depleted stem cell transplant. The receptors were sampled from a child younger than 10 with inherited bone marrow failure, due to receive a stem cell transplant.

This clonotype has a handful of counts. The chain recombines TRBV7-9 with TRBJ1-1; TRBD1 is a possible D gene (5 bases). Trimming shortened V by 3 bases and J by 4 bases, and 9 bases separated the two germline ends. This CDR3 has 13 amino acids. The germline CDR1 and CDR2 sequences are SEHNR and FQNEAQ (reference sequence). The CDR3 loop reads CASSFGAGTEAFF. The CDR3 DNA reads TGTGCCAGCAGCTTCGGGGCTGGCACTGAAGCTTTCTTT.

This clonotype was observed a single time. The rearrangement links TRBV11-1 to TRBJ1-1; TRBD1 aligns across 9 bases. The CDR3 is made up of 15 amino acids. Germline assignment: CDR1 SGHAT and CDR2 FQDESV (reference sequence). V gave up 1 base and J gave up 3 bases; unmatched junction bases: 3. CDR3 residues: CASSLGQGVDTEAFF. The CDR3 region has the DNA TGTGCCAGCAGCTTAGGACAGGGGGTTGACACTGAAGCTTTCTTT.

This chain joins TRBV15 and TRBJ2-1, with 7 bases identical to TRBD2. Germline V CDR1 and CDR2: LNHNV, YYDKDF (reference sequence). Unmatched junction bases numbered 19, after V lost 4 bases and J lost 1 base. This CDR3 comprises 20 residues. CDR3 nucleotide sequence: TGTGCCACCAGCACCGAAAGCGAAATTCTAGACGGGAGGTCCTACAATGAGCAGTTCTTC. It translates to CATSTESEILDGRSYNEQFF.

V is TRBV10-3 and J is TRBJ1-1, with TRBD1 matching 7 bases. With 5 bases clipped from V and 3 bases from J, the junction kept 6 bases outside the gene matches. CDR1 and CDR2 (germline): ENHRY, SYGVKD. The CDR3 totals 14 residues. CDR3 amino acids: CAISNRGRDTEAFF. In DNA form, the CDR3 reads TGTGCCATCAGTAACAGGGGTCGGGACACTGAAGCTTTCTTT.

This clonotype was seen many times. The chain combines TRBV12-3 or TRBV12-4 with TRBJ2-4, with unresolved D. V was shortened by 6 bases and J by 7 bases, with 13 bases between the two germline ends. The CDR3 has 13 amino acids. Here the CDR3 reads CASSPQEPNIQYF. CDR3 nucleotide sequence: TGTGCCAGCAGCCCCCAGGAGCCTAACATTCAGTACTTC.

This clonotype was seen ten or more times. V and J are TRBV30 and TRBJ1-1, with 8 positions matching TRBD1. The CDR3 covers 14 residues. V lost 3 bases, J lost 1 base, and 4 bases stayed unmatched. Germline V gene data show CDR1 as GTSNPN and CDR2 as SVGIG (reference sequence). The chain's CDR3 is CAWSRQGTNTEAFF. CDR3 nucleotide sequence: TGTGCCTGGAGCCGACAGGGGACGAACACTGAAGCTTTCTTT.

This clonotype was seen a handful of times. The rearrangement uses TRBV12-3 or TRBV12-4 and TRBJ2-6, with 10 bases identical to TRBD2. V lost 4 bases and J lost 0; bases outside the gene matches: 9. CDR3 length: 19 amino acids. CDR3 sequence (DNA): TGTGCCAGCAGTTCCCCGCTGGGACTAGCGATCTCTGGGGCCAACGTCCTGACTTTC. Its translation: CASSSPLGLAISGANVLTF.

Points on this clonotype: This may be a read error, as it is one base from a much larger clone. V is TRBV4-3 and J is TRBJ2-1; D possibly corresponds to TRBD2 (5 bases). The CDR3 runs to 17 residues. Germline V gives CDR1 LGHNA, CDR2 YSLEER. The CDR3 region is CASSQDTLSEGYDEQFF. DNA of the CDR3: TGCGCCAGCAGCCAAGATACCCTTAGCGAGGGCTACGATGAGCAGTTCTTC.

This clonotype was counted ten times or more. The V gene is TRBV7-9, the J gene TRBJ2-3; 14 nucleotides line up with TRBD2. From germline, CDR1 is SEHNR and CDR2 FQNEAQ (reference sequence). The junction had 1 base not matched to a gene; V was cut back by 4 bases and J by 4 bases. The length of the CDR3 is 15 residues. CDR3: CASSSGLAGADTQYF. As DNA, the CDR3 is TGTGCCAGCAGCTCGGGACTAGCGGGAGCAGATACGCAGTATTTT. The variable domain in full, completed from reference TRBV7-9 and TRBJ2-3, reads DTGVSQNPRHKITKRGQNVTFRCDPISEHNRLYWYRQTLGQGPEFLTYFQNEAQLEKSRLLSDRFSAERPKGSFSTLEIQRTEQGDSAMYLCASSSGLAGADTQYFGPGTRLTVL.

The gene calls are TRBV2 and TRBJ1-4; unclear D gene. The CDR3 loop spans 15 amino acids. Germline-derived CDR1 and CDR2 are SNHLY and FYNNEI. The V and J ends lost 6 bases and 1 base respectively, with 12 bases between them. CDR3 DNA: TGTGCCAGCAGGGTCCTCCTTGTAACTAATGAAAAACTGTTTTTT. It is translated as CASRVLLVTNEKLFF.

This clonotype was counted at least ten times. The chain couples TRBV4-3 to TRBJ2-7; tentatively, D is TRBD1 or TRBD2 (5 bases each). This CDR3 is built from 15 residues. The V gene's germline CDR1 is LGHNA and CDR2 YSLEER. Between the trimmed V and J ends, which lost 4 bases and 3 bases, there was a span of 16 bases. The CDR3 spells CASSLNLGTGYEQYF. Here the CDR3 DNA reads TGCGCCAGCAGCCTTAACCTGGGGACCGGCTACGAGCAGTACTTC.

This clonotype was recorded many times. This rearrangement joins TRBV7-2 to TRBJ2-4; D remains ambiguous. From germline, CDR1 is SGHTA and CDR2 FQGNSA. CDR3 length: 16 amino acids. The V and J ends lost 5 bases and 0 bases respectively, with 14 bases between them. DNA of the CDR3: TGTGCCAGCAGCCCAGAGTCCTTCCCAGCCAAAAACATTCAGTACTTC. Encoded protein: CASSPESFPAKNIQYF.

In this sample, this clonotype turned up many times. The chain employs TRBV6-1 and TRBJ1-5; D call uncertain. The CDR3 is 13 amino acids. V lost 4 bases and J 4 bases, leaving 8 bases between the germline ends. Per germline, CDR1 MNHNS and CDR2 SASEGT. This chain's CDR3 is CASSGSVNQPQHF. DNA of the CDR3: TGTGCCAGCAGTGGTTCCGTTAATCAGCCCCAGCATTTT.

This clonotype showed up many times. This chain links TRBV10-3 with TRBJ2-3, with 8 bases lining up with TRBD1. J was trimmed by 5 bases and V by 8 bases; bases with no gene match: 9. The CDR3 has 14 residues. Per the germline V gene, CDR1 is ENHRY and CDR2 is SYGVKD. In DNA, the CDR3 is TGTGCCATCTCGGTGGGACAGGACAGAGATACGCAGTATTTT. Translating it yields CAISVGQDRDTQYF.

This clonotype came up many times. As DNA, the CDR3 is TGTGCCACTAGCGCAGATACGCAGTATTTT. It yields the protein CATSADTQYF. The chain couples TRBV6-5 to TRBJ2-3; a weak D match, TRBD2 (6 bases). Looked up from germline, CDR1 is MNHEY and CDR2 is SVGAGI. V was pared by 10 bases and J by 4 bases, with 6 bases between. The CDR3 runs to 10 residues.

This clonotype occurred many times. This chain links TRBV7-2 with TRBJ2-3; the D is unclear. V lost 1 base to trimming and J lost 6 bases, with 8 bases between them. The germline V gene has CDR1 SGHTA and CDR2 FQGNSA. The CDR3 has 13 residues. CDR3 in amino acids: CASSLEAEDTQYF. CDR3 sequence (DNA): TGTGCCAGCAGCTTAGAGGCGGAGGATACGCAGTATTTT.

This clonotype was counted at least ten times. For the CDR3, the DNA is TGTGCCAGCTCACCATATGGGGGAACGATCCAAGAGACCCAGTACTTC. This codes for CASSPYGGTIQETQYF. This sequence joins TRBV18 and TRBJ2-5, with D possibly called TRBD1 or TRBD2 (5 bases each). This CDR3 has 16 residues. The germline gives CDR1 KGHSH, CDR2 LQKENI. V was shortened by 2 bases and J by 1 base, with 14 bases between the two germline ends.

There are many counts of this clonotype. The gene calls are TRBV7-9 and TRBJ2-1; D call uncertain. Trimming cost V 3 bases and J 3 bases, with 12 bases left between them. Germline assignment: CDR1 SEHNR and CDR2 FQNEAQ (reference sequence). The CDR3 length is 15 residues. The CDR3 spells CASSFQSGGYNEQFF. The CDR3 DNA sequence: TGTGCCAGCAGCTTCCAATCTGGTGGCTACAATGAGCAGTTCTTC.

This clonotype has a count of ten or more. The chain joins TRBV2 to TRBJ2-3; TRBD2 agrees at 7 bases. This CDR3 is built from 14 residues. The trim removed 6 bases at V and 5 bases at J, leaving 8 bases unmatched. From germline, CDR1 is SNHLY and CDR2 FYNNEI. CDR3 residues: CASSGLGGRDTQYF. In DNA form, the CDR3 reads TGTGCCAGCAGCGGACTAGGAGGGAGAGATACGCAGTATTTT. The full variable domain, its missing parts supplied by reference TRBV2 and TRBJ2-3, is EPEVTQTPSHQVTQMGQEVILRCVPISNHLYFYWYRQILGQKVEFLVSFYNNEISEKSEIFDDQFSVERPDGSNFTLKIRSTKLEDSAMYFCASSGLGGRDTQYFGPGTRLTVL.

This clonotype came up many times. This rearrangement joins TRBV7-2 to TRBJ1-1; no reliable D call. CDR1 is SGHTA and CDR2 is FQGNSA in the germline V gene. The V and J ends lost 2 bases and 7 bases respectively, with 14 bases between them. The CDR3 sequence is 14 residues long. The chain's CDR3 is CASSLRWSPHEAFF. The CDR3 coding sequence is TGTGCCAGCAGCTTAAGGTGGAGTCCTCATGAAGCTTTCTTT. Combining the CDR3 with reference TRBV7-2 and TRBJ1-1 gives the whole variable domain GAGVSQSPSNKVTEKGKDVELRCDPISGHTALYWYRQSLGQGLEFLIYFQGNSAPDKSGLPSDRFSAERTGGSVSTLTIQRTQQEDSAVYLCASSLRWSPHEAFFGQGTRLTVV.

This clonotype has at least ten counts. The V and J genes are TRBV7-8 and TRBJ2-1; tentatively, D is TRBD2 (6 bases). The germline V and J ends were trimmed by 5 bases and 6 bases, with 11 bases remaining between them. This CDR3 region has 13 residues. In germline, CDR1 is SGHVS, CDR2 FQNEAQ. In DNA form, the CDR3 reads TGTGCCAGCAGCCAATCGGGGGTCAATGAGCAGTTCTTC. It specifies CASSQSGVNEQFF.

This clonotype was counted ten times or more. The rearrangement uses TRBV29-1 and TRBJ2-7, with D maybe TRBD1 (6 bases). The CDR3 covers 12 residues. V shed 4 bases and J shed 5 bases, with 12 bases lying between them. Germline assignment: CDR1 SQVTM and CDR2 ANQGSEA. CDR3 loop: CSVGVRGHEQYF. DNA for the CDR3: TGCAGCGTTGGTGTCAGGGGCCACGAGCAGTACTTC.

This clonotype was counted at least ten times. This chain uses TRBV6-2 or TRBV6-3 with TRBJ2-7; 8 bases are shared with TRBD1. The CDR3 is 12 amino acids. Losses at the gene ends were 5 bases for V and 6 bases for J; bases not matched to a gene: 3. Germline V gene data show CDR1 as MNHEY and CDR2 as SVGEGT. CDR3 region: CASSRQGSEQYF. The CDR3, as DNA: TGTGCCAGCAGTAGACAGGGGTCCGAGCAGTACTTC.

This clonotype appeared many times. The rearrangement joins TRBV12-3 or TRBV12-4 to TRBJ2-2; the match to TRBD1 covers 7 bases. Trimming removed 3 bases from V and 7 bases from J; junction bases left unmatched: 11. The CDR3 sequence is 16 residues long. CDR3 nucleotide sequence: TGTGCCAGCAGTTTCTTTCACAGACAGGGTAGCGGGGAGCTGTTTTTT. It codes for CASSFFHRQGSGELFF.

There are a few counts of this clonotype. The V gene is TRBV12-3 or TRBV12-4, the J gene TRBJ1-1; D gene uncertain. Deletions cut 3 bases from V and 0 bases from J, with 8 bases between. The CDR3 is 14 amino acids. CDR3 amino acids: CASSFGELNTEAFF. The CDR3 DNA reads as TGTGCCAGCAGTTTTGGAGAGTTGAACACTGAAGCTTTCTTT.